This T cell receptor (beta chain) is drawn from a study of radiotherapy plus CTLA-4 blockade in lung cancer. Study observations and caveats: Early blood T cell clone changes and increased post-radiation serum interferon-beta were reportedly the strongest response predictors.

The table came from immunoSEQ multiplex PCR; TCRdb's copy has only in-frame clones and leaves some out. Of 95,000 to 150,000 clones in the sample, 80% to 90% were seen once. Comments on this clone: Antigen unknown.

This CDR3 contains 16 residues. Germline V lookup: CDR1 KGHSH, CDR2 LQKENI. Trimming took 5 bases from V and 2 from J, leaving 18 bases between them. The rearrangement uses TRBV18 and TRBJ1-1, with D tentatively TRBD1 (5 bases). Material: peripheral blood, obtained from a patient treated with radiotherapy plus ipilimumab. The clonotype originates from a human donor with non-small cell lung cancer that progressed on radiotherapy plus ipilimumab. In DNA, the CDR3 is TGTGCCAGCTCAGGATGGGGACCGATGATAAACACTGAAGCTTTCTTT. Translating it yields CASSGWGPMINTEAFF.